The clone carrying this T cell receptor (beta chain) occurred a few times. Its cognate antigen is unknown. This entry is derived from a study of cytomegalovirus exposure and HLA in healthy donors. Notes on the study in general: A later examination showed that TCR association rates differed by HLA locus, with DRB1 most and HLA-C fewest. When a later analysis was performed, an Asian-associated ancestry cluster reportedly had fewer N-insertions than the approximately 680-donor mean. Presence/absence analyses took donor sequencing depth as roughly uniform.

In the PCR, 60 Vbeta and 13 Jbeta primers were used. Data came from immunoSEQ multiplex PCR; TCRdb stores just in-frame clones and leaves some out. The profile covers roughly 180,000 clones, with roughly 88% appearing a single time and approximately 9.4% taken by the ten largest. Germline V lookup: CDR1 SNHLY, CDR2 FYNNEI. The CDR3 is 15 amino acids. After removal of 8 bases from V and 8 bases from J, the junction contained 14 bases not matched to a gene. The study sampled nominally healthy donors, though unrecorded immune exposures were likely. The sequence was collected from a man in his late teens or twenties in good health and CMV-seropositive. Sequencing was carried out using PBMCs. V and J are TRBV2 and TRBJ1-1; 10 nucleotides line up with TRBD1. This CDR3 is CASGIRTGGVEEAFF. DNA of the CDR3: TGTGCCAGCGGGATTAGGACAGGGGGGGTGGAGGAAGCTTTCTTT.